These T cell receptor beta chains were read from a single sample in a study of blood T cells in healthy people across ages. TCRdb used MiXCR to reprocess the 5' RACE reads, holding one entry per CDR3 protein. Among about 770,000 distinct CDR3 sequences listed, around two fifths were seen once. The sequencing sample was made of blood. The receptors were sampled from a man aged 55 to 70 in good health. The CDR3 runs from the conserved cysteine through the conserved F or W. A D gene is named only where the DNA matches it firmly. Not all rows give a size; the values are once, few, many and, for expanded clones, a class.

j_call	v_call	d_call	clone_size	cdr3_aa	cdr3_nt
TRBJ2-3	TRBV30	TRBD2	NA	CAWSPGRGGDTQYF	TGTGCCTGGAGTCCGGGACGGGGAGGGGATACGCAGTATTTT
TRBJ1-6	TRBV5-1	NA	NA	CASSPSSGSLNSPLHF	TGCGCCAGCAGCCCTTCCTCAGGGAGTCTAAATTCGCCCCTCCACTTT
TRBJ1-4	TRBV16	NA	NA	CASSQWGNEKLFF	TGTGCCAGCAGCCAATGGGGGAATGAAAAACTGTTTTTT
TRBJ2-1	TRBV2	TRBD2	few	CASSPQRGVLSNEQFF	TGTGCCAGCAGTCCACAGCGGGGGGTCCTTTCCAATGAGCAGTTCTTC
TRBJ2-7	TRBV6-6	NA	few	CASSYNRVLEQYF	TGTGCCAGCAGTTACAACAGGGTGTTAGAGCAGTACTTC
TRBJ2-7	TRBV5-5	NA	NA	CASSLDGISYNEQYF	TGTGCCAGCAGCTTGGACGGGATCTCCTACAATGAGCAGTACTTC
TRBJ2-3	TRBV3-1	TRBD1	NA	CASNQSLVRQGLTDTQYF	TGTGCCAGCAACCAAAGTCTGGTCCGACAGGGTTTGACAGATACGCAGTATTTT
TRBJ2-5	TRBV7-8	NA	NA	CASSPDQMSKETQYF	TGTGCCAGCAGCCCGGACCAGATGTCCAAAGAGACCCAGTACTTC
TRBJ2-7	TRBV5-6	TRBD1	few	CASSLAGTGYYEQYF	TGTGCCAGCAGCTTGGCTGGGACAGGGTATTACGAGCAGTACTTC
TRBJ2-1	TRBV5-5	TRBD1	NA	CASSLEWDRVYNEQFF	TGTGCCAGCAGCTTGGAATGGGACAGGGTCTACAATGAGCAGTTCTTC
TRBJ2-5	TRBV20-1	TRBD2	NA	CSASIRLAGKQETQYF	TGCAGTGCTAGCATACGACTAGCGGGAAAACAAGAGACCCAGTACTTC
TRBJ1-4	TRBV20-1	NA	NA	CSAREGAGEKLFF	TGCAGTGCTAGAGAGGGGGCCGGTGAAAAACTGTTTTTT
TRBJ2-1	TRBV29-1	TRBD2	NA	CSVEMGLGLAGGDSYNEQFF	TGCAGCGTTGAAATGGGGTTGGGACTAGCGGGGGGCGACTCCTACAATGAGCAGTTCTTC
TRBJ2-1	TRBV5-1	TRBD2	few	CASTPTSGGNYNEQFF	TGCGCCAGCACGCCGACTAGCGGGGGGAATTACAATGAGCAGTTCTTC
TRBJ2-7	TRBV4-1	NA	NA	CASSQAALLRETYEQYF	TGCGCCAGCAGCCAAGCAGCACTTCTCCGGGAGACCTACGAGCAGTACTTC
TRBJ2-7	TRBV20-1	TRBD1	NA	CSAVGQGIEQYF	TGCAGTGCGGTGGGACAGGGGATCGAGCAGTACTTC
TRBJ2-1	TRBV28	TRBD1	few	CASRRQGDNNEQFF	TGTGCCAGCAGGCGACAGGGGGATAACAATGAGCAGTTCTTC
TRBJ2-7	TRBV6-2/TRBV6-3	NA	NA	CASKTGSCEQYF	TGTGCCAGCAAGACCGGGTCCTGCGAGCAGTACTTC
TRBJ2-7	TRBV21-1	NA	few	CASSKGGTPESYEQYF	TGTGCCAGCAGCAAAGGGGGGACACCCGAATCCTACGAGCAGTACTTC
TRBJ2-3	TRBV7-2	NA	few	CASSFTSGTLSTDTQYF	TGTGCCAGCAGCTTCACCTCCGGGACCCTCAGCACAGATACGCAGTATTTT